This T cell receptor beta chain was observed in a study of blood T cell repertoires in COVID-19. In this sample, this clone turned up once. The germline V gene has CDR1 MNHEY and CDR2 SMNVEV (reference sequence). V was shortened by 6 bases and J by 6 bases, with 18 bases between the two germline ends. The CDR3 is 16 amino acids. TCRdb's copy holds only in-frame clones and misses some; the assay was immunoSEQ multiplex PCR. The data show 23,000 or so clones, around 90% seen once. This chain links TRBV27 with TRBJ1-6; TRBD1 is a possible D gene (5 bases). The sequence came from a woman aged 70-85 years with active COVID-19. The specimen sequenced was peripheral blood. Here the CDR3 reads CASRGGDAGRNSPLHF. The DNA for the CDR3 is TGTGCCAGCAGGGGGGGTGATGCAGGGCGTAATTCACCCCTCCACTTT.